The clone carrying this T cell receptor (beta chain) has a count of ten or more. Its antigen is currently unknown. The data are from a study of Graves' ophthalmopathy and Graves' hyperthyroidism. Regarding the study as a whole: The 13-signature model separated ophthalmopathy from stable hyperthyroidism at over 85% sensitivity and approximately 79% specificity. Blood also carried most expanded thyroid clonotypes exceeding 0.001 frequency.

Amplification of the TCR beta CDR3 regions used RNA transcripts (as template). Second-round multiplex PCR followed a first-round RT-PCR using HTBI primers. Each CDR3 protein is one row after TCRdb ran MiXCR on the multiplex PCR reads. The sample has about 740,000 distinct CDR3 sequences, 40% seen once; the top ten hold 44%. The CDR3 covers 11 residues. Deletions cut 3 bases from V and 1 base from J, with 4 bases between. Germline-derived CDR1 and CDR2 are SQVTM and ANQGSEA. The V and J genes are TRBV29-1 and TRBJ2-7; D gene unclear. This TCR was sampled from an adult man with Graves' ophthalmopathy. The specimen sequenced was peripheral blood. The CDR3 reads CSVDRSYEQYF. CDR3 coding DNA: TGCAGCGTTGACAGATCCTACGAGCAGTACTTC.